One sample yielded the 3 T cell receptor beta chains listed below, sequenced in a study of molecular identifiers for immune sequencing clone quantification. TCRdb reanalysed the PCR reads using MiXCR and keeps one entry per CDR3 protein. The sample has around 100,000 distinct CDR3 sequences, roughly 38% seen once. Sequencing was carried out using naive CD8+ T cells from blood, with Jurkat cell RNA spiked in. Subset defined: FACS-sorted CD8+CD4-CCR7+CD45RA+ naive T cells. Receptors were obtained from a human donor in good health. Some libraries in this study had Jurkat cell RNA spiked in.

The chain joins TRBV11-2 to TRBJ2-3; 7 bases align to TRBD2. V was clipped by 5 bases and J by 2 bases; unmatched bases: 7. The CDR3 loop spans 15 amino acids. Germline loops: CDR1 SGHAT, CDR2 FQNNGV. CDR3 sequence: CASSPSGTFTDTQYF. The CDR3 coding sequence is TGTGCCAGCAGCCCAAGCGGGACCTTCACAGATACGCAGTATTTT.

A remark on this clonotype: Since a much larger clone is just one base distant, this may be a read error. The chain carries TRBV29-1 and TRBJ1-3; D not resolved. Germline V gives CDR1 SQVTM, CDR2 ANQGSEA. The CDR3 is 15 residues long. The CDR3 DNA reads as TGCAGCGTTGAGGAAGTTACCCGCTCTGGAACCACCATATATTTT. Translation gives CSVEEVTRSGTTIYF.

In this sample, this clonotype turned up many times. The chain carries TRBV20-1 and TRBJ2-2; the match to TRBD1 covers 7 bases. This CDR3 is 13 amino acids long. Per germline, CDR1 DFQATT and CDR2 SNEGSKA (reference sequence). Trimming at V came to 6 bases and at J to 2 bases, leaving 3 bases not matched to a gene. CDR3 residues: CSANRGNTGELFF. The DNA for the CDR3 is TGCAGTGCCAACAGGGGAAACACCGGGGAGCTGTTTTTT.